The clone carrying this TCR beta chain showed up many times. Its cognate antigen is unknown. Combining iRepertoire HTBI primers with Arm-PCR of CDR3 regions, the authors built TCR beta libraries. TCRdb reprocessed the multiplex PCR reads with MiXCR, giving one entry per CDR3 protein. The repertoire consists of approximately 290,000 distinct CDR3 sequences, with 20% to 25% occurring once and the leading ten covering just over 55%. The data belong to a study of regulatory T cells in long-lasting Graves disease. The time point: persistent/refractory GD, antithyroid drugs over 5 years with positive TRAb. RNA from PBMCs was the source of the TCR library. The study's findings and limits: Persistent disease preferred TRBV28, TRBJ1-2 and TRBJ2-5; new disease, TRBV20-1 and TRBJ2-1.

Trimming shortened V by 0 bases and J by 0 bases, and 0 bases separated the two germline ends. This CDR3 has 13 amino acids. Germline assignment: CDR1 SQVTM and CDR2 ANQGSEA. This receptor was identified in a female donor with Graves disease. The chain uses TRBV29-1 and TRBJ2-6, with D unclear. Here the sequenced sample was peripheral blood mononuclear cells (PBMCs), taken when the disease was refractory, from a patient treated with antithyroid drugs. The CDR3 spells CSVEDSGANVLTF. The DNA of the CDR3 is TGCAGCGTTGAAGACTCTGGGGCCAACGTCCTGACTTTC.